This T cell receptor beta chain was recovered during a study of T cells in localized non-small cell lung cancer. The study's findings and limits: Analysis by sequencing included only one tumor region, so heterogeneity remains possible. For the top 100 tumor clones, a median about 62 also appeared in adjacent lung.

As for this clone: What it binds is unknown.

The assay was immunoSEQ multiplex PCR, and TCRdb's table has in-frame clones only and misses some. The sample has about 27,000 clones, 90% seen once. Trimming took off 8 bases at V and 5 bases at J, with 13 bases between the two ends. Germline loops: CDR1 SNHLY, CDR2 FYNNEI. This CDR3 spans 12 amino acids. Sequencing used peripheral blood, obtained before any cancer treatment. This sequence joins TRBV2 and TRBJ2-7; D might be TRBD1 or TRBD2, each matching 6 bases. The receptor was isolated from a woman aged 35 to 75 with stage I lung adenocarcinoma. DNA for the CDR3: TGTGCCAGCGGGGGGCAGGTTAACGAGCAGTACTTC. Its protein product is CASGGQVNEQYF. The variable domain in full, with the rest retrieved from reference TRBV2 and TRBJ2-7, is EPEVTQTPSHQVTQMGQEVILRCVPISNHLYFYWYRQILGQKVEFLVSFYNNEISEKSEIFDDQFSVERPDGSNFTLKIRSTKLEDSAMYFCASGGQVNEQYFGPGTRLTVT.